The 6 T cell receptor beta chains reported below all come from one sample, sequenced in a study of CD8+ T cells in alopecia areata. RNA, once extracted, was reverse transcribed into cDNA for use as the sequencing template. Measured with immunoSEQ multiplex PCR; TCRdb has only the in-frame clones, and not every one. The data show 200,000 to 250,000 clones, more than 60% seen once. Treatment specified: oral pan-JAK inhibitor, 5-10 mg twice daily. The source was CD4+ T cells sorted from blood, collected at week 44, from a patient treated with tofacitinib. Receptors originate from a human donor with alopecia areata.

V usage is TRBV2 and J usage is TRBJ1-2, with a tentative D call TRBD1 (6 bases). The V and J ends lost 6 bases and 4 bases respectively, with 12 bases between them. This CDR3 is 13 amino acids long. Per germline, CDR1 SNHLY and CDR2 FYNNEI. The chain's CDR3 is CASSLQGGYGYTF. DNA of the CDR3: TGTGCCAGCAGCCTACAGGGAGGCTATGGCTACACCTTC.

The rearrangement links TRBV20-1 to TRBJ2-5, with D perhaps TRBD2 (6 bases). Trimming cost V 4 bases and J 5 bases, with 8 bases left between them. Germline-derived CDR1 and CDR2 are DFQATT and SNEGSKA (reference sequence). CDR3 size: 11 residues. CDR3 protein: CSATRGETQYF. The CDR3 DNA follows: TGCAGTGCTACTCGGGGGGAGACCCAGTACTTC.

This rearrangement joins TRBV27 to TRBJ2-7; D uncertain. Germline V gene lookup returns CDR1 MNHEY and CDR2 SMNVEV (reference sequence). Between the trimmed V and J ends, which lost 2 bases and 3 bases, there was a span of 8 bases. This CDR3 has 13 residues. CDR3 DNA sequence: TGTGCCAGCAGTTTAGTACAGAGCTACGAGCAGTACTTC. Amino acids: CASSLVQSYEQYF.

The chain has TRBV4-3 and TRBJ1-2; maybe TRBD1 (6 bases). Germline-derived CDR1 and CDR2 are LGHNA and YSLEER. Trimming took off 0 bases at V and 4 bases at J, with 12 bases between the two ends. The CDR3 consists of 15 residues. The CDR3 loop reads CASSQEGRGFYGYTF. In DNA, the CDR3 is TGCGCCAGCAGCCAAGAGGGCAGGGGTTTCTATGGCTACACCTTC.

V is TRBV5-1 and J is TRBJ2-1; 10 nucleotides match TRBD2. In germline, CDR1 is SGHRS, CDR2 YFSETQ. There are 15 residues in the CDR3. V was pared by 4 bases and J by 7 bases, with 8 bases of the junction left unmatched. DNA for the CDR3: TGCGCCAGCAGCGGCGGACTAGCGGTAGGAAATGAGCAGTTCTTC. It yields the protein CASSGGLAVGNEQFF.

The chain links TRBV6-5 to TRBJ2-3, with 8 bases that match TRBD2. This CDR3 comprises 15 residues. V was clipped by 2 bases and J by 1 base; unmatched bases: 2. Germline V lookup: CDR1 MNHEY, CDR2 SVGAGI. The CDR3 DNA is TGTGCCAGCAGTTACGGGGGACTAGGCACAGATACGCAGTATTTT. It translates to CASSYGGLGTDTQYF.